Below, 11 T cell receptor beta chains from the same sample are listed, as sequenced in a study of neoadjuvant nivolumab and ipilimumab in lung cancer. TCRdb keeps only in-frame clones here, not all; method: immunoSEQ multiplex PCR. The sample carries about 18,000 clones, roughly three quarters recorded once. The starting material was tumor tissue, obtained after neoadjuvant nivolumab, alone or with ipilimumab, at or shortly before surgery. The receptors here all came from an adult with non-small cell lung cancer.

The genes are TRBV5-4 and TRBJ1-1, with no clear D. Looked up from germline, CDR1 is SGHNT and CDR2 is YYREEE (reference sequence). The CDR3 has 15 amino acids. V lost 4 bases and J 7 bases, leaving 20 bases between the germline ends. The CDR3 sequence: CASSVDGLGTDEAFF. The DNA for the CDR3 is TGTGCCAGCAGCGTAGACGGGTTGGGCACAGATGAAGCTTTCTTT.

This sequence joins TRBV5-5 and TRBJ1-2, with TRBD1 matching 7 bases. This CDR3 has 14 amino acids. The trim removed 4 bases at V and 2 bases at J, leaving 5 bases unmatched. CDR1 and CDR2 (germline): SGHKS, YYEKEE (reference sequence). CDR3 residues: CASSIGTANYGYTF. In DNA form, the CDR3 reads TGTGCCAGCAGCATCGGGACAGCCAACTATGGCTACACCTTC.

The chain links TRBV4-3 to TRBJ2-2; D is unclear. Germline loops: CDR1 LGHNA, CDR2 YSLEER. CDR3 length: 14 amino acids. The ends were cut back, 0 bases at V and 5 bases at J, with 7 bases in the middle. This CDR3 is CASSQDLVTGELFF. CDR3 DNA: TGCGCCAGCAGCCAAGATTTAGTTACCGGGGAGCTGTTTTTT.

Of note for this clone: The junction and the germline gene differ at one end; a read error may be behind it. The CDR3 sequence: CAGRNNEQFF. The DNA for the CDR3 is TGTGCAGGAAGAAACAATGAGCAGTTCTTC. V and J are TRBV29-1 and TRBJ2-1; D not resolved. Germline V gene lookup returns CDR1 SQVTM and CDR2 ANQGSEA. This CDR3 is 10 amino acids long.

The chain combines TRBV30 with TRBJ2-7; TRBD2 matches at 9 bases. CDR1 GTSNPN and CDR2 SVGIG come from the germline V gene (reference sequence). The CDR3 sequence is 13 residues long. V lost 3 bases, J lost 5 bases, and 5 bases stayed unmatched. Here the CDR3 DNA reads TGTGCCTGGAGCGGGACTAGCTTCGACGAGCAGTACTTC. Amino acid sequence: CAWSGTSFDEQYF.

The chain joins TRBV7-8 to TRBJ1-5, with TRBD1 as a possible D gene (5 bases). CDR1 is SGHVS and CDR2 is FQNEAQ in the germline V gene. The V end was cut by 1 base, the J end by 6 bases, with 13 bases between. The CDR3 is 15 amino acids. The CDR3 DNA follows: TGTGCCAGCAGCTTAGGATCCGACAGCGGTCAGCCCCAGCATTTT. Its protein product is CASSLGSDSGQPQHF.

This clone was seen more than once but under ten times. The chain couples TRBV10-2 to TRBJ2-7; a possible D gene is TRBD2 (5 bases). Germline CDR1 is WSHSY and CDR2 is SAAADI. This CDR3 region has 12 residues. V was pared by 3 bases and J by 3 bases, with 6 bases between. The CDR3 is CASSEGGYEQYF. DNA of the CDR3: TGCGCCAGCAGTGAAGGAGGCTACGAGCAGTACTTC.

CDR3 DNA: TGTGCCAGCAGTTTATGGGGGGCTGGAGTGACCGGGGAGCTGTTTTTT. It yields the protein CASSLWGAGVTGELFF. The gene calls are TRBV28 and TRBJ2-2; weak D call: TRBD1 (6 bases). The CDR3 covers 16 residues. CDR1 MDHEN and CDR2 SYDVKM come from the germline V gene. V was clipped by 0 bases and J by 5 bases, with 13 bases between them.

The chain uses TRBV4-1 and TRBJ2-3, with 7 bases identical to TRBD1. The ends lost 2 bases at V and 9 bases at J; junction bases unmatched: 8. The CDR3 length is 14 residues. From germline, CDR1 is MGHRA and CDR2 YSYEKL. CDR3 amino acids: CASSQPKQGRTQYF. Here the CDR3 DNA reads TGCGCCAGCAGCCAACCCAAACAGGGGCGGACGCAGTATTTT.

This clone came up once. This chain links TRBV20-1 with TRBJ2-7, with D uncertain. The CDR3 runs to 11 residues. Looked up from germline, CDR1 is DFQATT and CDR2 is SNEGSKA (reference sequence). With 6 bases removed from V and 5 bases from J, the gap between germline ends came to 11 bases. The CDR3 bases are TGCAGTGCCAAAAGGTGGGACGAGCAGTACTTC. This codes for CSAKRWDEQYF.

This clone was observed a handful of times. The genes are TRBV7-6 and TRBJ1-1, with TRBD1 matching over 7 bases. CDR1 is SGHVS and CDR2 is FNYEAQ in the germline V gene. The length of the CDR3 is 13 residues. V was pared by 5 bases and J by 5 bases, with 5 bases of the junction left unmatched. The DNA of the CDR3 is TGTGCCAGCAGCGCCGCAGGGGGTACTGAAGCTTTCTTT. It yields the protein CASSAAGGTEAFF.